This is a list of T cell receptor beta chains from one sample in a study of post-analysis software for immune sequencing data. TCRdb reprocessed the PCR reads with MiXCR, giving one entry per CDR3 protein. The sample includes almost 700,000 distinct CDR3 sequences, approximately 59% of them seen just once. The sample comprised blood. The source is a girl aged 2 to 9 with multiple sclerosis. The CDR3 runs from the conserved cysteine through the conserved F or W. A D gene is named only where the DNA matches it firmly. Expanded clones get a size class; other rows say once, few or many, or leave the size out.

clone_size j_call d_call v_call cdr3_nt cdr3_aa
few TRBJ2-3 TRBD2 TRBV29-1 TGCAGCGCCGATGGGGCGGGAGCAGATACGCAGTATTTT CSADGAGADTQYF
- TRBJ1-2 - TRBV20-1 TGCAGTACACGGACGAGTAGCGGGGCTAACTATGGCTACACCTTC CSTRTSSGANYGYTF
once TRBJ2-4 - TRBV29-1 TGCAGCGTTGCCAGGGAGGTGGCCCACATTCAGTACTTC CSVAREVAHIQYF
few TRBJ2-1 TRBD2 TRBV20-1 TGCAGTGCTAGACACCGACTAGCGGGCTACCACAATGAGCAGTTCTTC CSARHRLAGYHNEQFF
- TRBJ1-1 - TRBV29-1 TGCAGCGTCAAGGTCTCGAACACTGAAGCTTTCTTT CSVKVSNTEAFF
- TRBJ1-2 - TRBV7-2 TGTGCCAGCAGCTTAACCATGAATAACTATGGCTACACCTTC CASSLTMNNYGYTF
few TRBJ2-5 TRBD1 TRBV7-9 TGTGCCAGCAGCTTTACAGGGGGCTCGTTCGGTGGAGAGACCCAGTACTTC CASSFTGGSFGGETQYF
- TRBJ2-3 - TRBV29-1 TGCAGCGTTGGAGTTGGCACTAGCACAGATACGCAGTATTTT CSVGVGTSTDTQYF
few TRBJ2-5 TRBD1 TRBV20-1 TGCAGTGCCGAGACAGGGGGAAAAGAGACCCAGTACTTC CSAETGGKETQYF
- TRBJ1-4 - TRBV5-1 TGCGCCAGCAGCTCCGGACCAAATGATAAACTGTTTTTT CASSSGPNDKLFF
- TRBJ2-1 TRBD2 TRBV20-1 TGCAGTGCTACCCGAGCGGGAGGGAACAATGAGCAGTTCTTC CSATRAGGNNEQFF
- TRBJ2-3 - TRBV20-1 TGCCATTTTCTAGACCCAGGGGGGGGCACAGATACGCAGTATTTT CHFLDPGGGTDTQYF
- TRBJ2-7 TRBD2 TRBV20-1 TGCAGTGCTGTAACCGGGACTAGCGGGCTCGAGCAGTACTTC CSAVTGTSGLEQYF
- TRBJ1-4 - TRBV7-9 TGTGCCAGCTCCCTTCACGGGGGGGGAAAACTGTTTTTT CASSLHGGGKLFF
- TRBJ2-1 - TRBV6-4 TGTGCCAGCAGTAGCGGAACAAACAATGAGCAGTTCTTC CASSSGTNNEQFF
- TRBJ2-7 - TRBV7-2 TGTGCCAGCAGCTTGTACTCGGGGGCCAACGAGCAGTACTTC CASSLYSGANEQYF
- TRBJ2-1 - TRBV9 TGTGCCAGCAGCGTGGGTAGGGGCAATGAGCAGTTCTTC CASSVGRGNEQFF
- TRBJ2-4 - TRBV20-1 TGCAGTGCTAGCGGACCGCACGCCAAAAACATTCAGTACTTC CSASGPHAKNIQYF
few TRBJ2-7 TRBD2 TRBV20-1 TGCAGTGCTAGTCCGCTAGCGGGAGGGAACTACGAGCAGTACTTC CSASPLAGGNYEQYF
few TRBJ2-3 - TRBV7-9 TGTGCCAGCAGCACTGGACGAACTAGCACAGATACGCAGTATTTT CASSTGRTSTDTQYF
- TRBJ2-2 TRBD2 TRBV29-1 TGCAGCGTTTGGGCCGCACTGGGAGGGAGAAACACCGGGGAGCTGTTTTTT CSVWAALGGRNTGELFF
- TRBJ1-5 - TRBV15 TGTGCCACCAGCAGAGAGAAGAGCGGGCCGGGACAGCCCCAGCATTTT CATSREKSGPGQPQHF
- TRBJ1-2 - TRBV12-3/TRBV12-4 TGTGCCAGCAGTTTAGGAGCGGGACACCAGAGCCATGGCTACACCTTC CASSLGAGHQSHGYTF
- TRBJ2-1 TRBD2 TRBV19 TGTGCCAGTAGCTTGGGATGGGGGGGACCTTCCTACAATGAGCAGTTCTTC CASSLGWGGPSYNEQFF
- TRBJ1-2 - TRBV12-3/TRBV12-4 TGTGCCAGCAGTTTAGGGGCGGGAATCCATGGCTACACCTTC CASSLGAGIHGYTF
- TRBJ2-5 TRBD2 TRBV5-1 TGCGCCAGCAGTACTAGCGGGGGGCCCCAAGAGACCCAGTACTTC CASSTSGGPQETQYF
few TRBJ1-5 - TRBV20-1 TGCAGTGCTAGAGGACAGGTTGCCAATCAGCCCCAGCATTTT CSARGQVANQPQHF
few TRBJ2-7 - TRBV6-5 TGTGCCAGAGGCGAGCAGTACTTC CARGEQYF
- TRBJ1-1 - TRBV20-1 TGCAGTGCTAGGGAGAACACTGAAGCTTTCTTT CSARENTEAFF
few TRBJ2-3 - TRBV29-1 TGCAGCGTGCGGACAGCGCCCACAGATACGCAGTATTTT CSVRTAPTDTQYF
few TRBJ2-3 - TRBV9 TGTGCCAGCCGCCCCCATACGCAGTATTTT CASRPHTQYF
- TRBJ1-1 - TRBV10-3 TGTGCCATCAGTGAGTCGAGGGGACGGAACACTGAAGCTTTCTTT CAISESRGRNTEAFF
- TRBJ2-5 - TRBV7-9 TGTGCCAGCAGCCAACGACTGCTACAAGAGACCCAGTACTTC CASSQRLLQETQYF
- TRBJ2-5 - TRBV21-1 TGTGCCAGCAGCCTCGGACACGAGACCCAGTACTTC CASSLGHETQYF